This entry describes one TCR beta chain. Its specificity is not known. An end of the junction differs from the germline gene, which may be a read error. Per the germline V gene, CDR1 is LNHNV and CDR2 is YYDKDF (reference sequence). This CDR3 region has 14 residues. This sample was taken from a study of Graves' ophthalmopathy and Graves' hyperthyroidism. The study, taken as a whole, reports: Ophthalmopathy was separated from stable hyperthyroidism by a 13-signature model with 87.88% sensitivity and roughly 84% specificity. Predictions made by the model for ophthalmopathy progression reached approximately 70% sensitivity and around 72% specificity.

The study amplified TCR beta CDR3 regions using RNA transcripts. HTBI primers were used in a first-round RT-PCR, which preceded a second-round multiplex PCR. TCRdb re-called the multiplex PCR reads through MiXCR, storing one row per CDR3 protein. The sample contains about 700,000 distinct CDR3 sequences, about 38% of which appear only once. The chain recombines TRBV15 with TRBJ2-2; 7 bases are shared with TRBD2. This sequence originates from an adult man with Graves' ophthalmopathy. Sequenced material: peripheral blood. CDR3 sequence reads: CAASSGDNTGELFF. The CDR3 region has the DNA TGTGCCGCCAGCAGCGGGGACAACACCGGGGAGCTGTTTTTT.